A single sample is the source of the 5 T cell receptor beta chains below, sequenced in a study of blood T cell repertoires in COVID-19. Produced via immunoSEQ multiplex PCR; TCRdb's table is partial and in-frame only. Of over 250,000 clones in the sample, 75% to 85% are singletons; the top ten hold roughly 5%. The sequenced sample consisted of peripheral blood. The source of these receptors is a man in his forties or fifties with active or convalescent COVID-19.

The rearrangement uses TRBV7-8 and TRBJ1-2, with 7 bases identical to TRBD1. This CDR3 has 13 residues. CDR1 and CDR2 (germline): SGHVS, FQNEAQ. With 3 bases clipped from V and 3 bases from J, the junction kept 1 base outside the gene matches. CDR3 DNA: TGTGCCAGCAGCTTTGACAGGGACTATGGCTACACCTTC. It yields the protein CASSFDRDYGYTF.

The rearrangement links TRBV5-6 to TRBJ2-5, with D maybe TRBD1 (6 bases). The V gene's germline CDR1 is SGHDT and CDR2 YYEEEE. This CDR3 is built from 13 residues. Trimming took 5 bases from V and 2 from J, leaving 10 bases between them. The CDR3 bases are TGTGCCAGCAGTTCCCAGGGGCAAGAGACCCAGTACTTC. Translation: CASSSQGQETQYF.

The genes are TRBV5-1 and TRBJ2-3, with 10 bases matching TRBD2. CDR1 and CDR2 from the germline V gene are SGHRS and YFSETQ. The CDR3 runs 16 residues. V lost 6 bases, J lost 1 base, and 8 bases stayed unmatched. CDR3 in DNA: TGCGCCAGCAAGCCCACTAGCGGGACGGGCACAGATACGCAGTATTTT. Protein product: CASKPTSGTGTDTQYF. Combining the CDR3 with reference TRBV5-1 and TRBJ2-3 gives the whole variable domain KAGVTQTPRYLIKTRGQQVTLSCSPISGHRSVSWYQQTPGQGLQFLFEYFSETQRNKGNFPGRFSGRQFSNSRSEMNVSTLELGDSALYLCASKPTSGTGTDTQYFGPGTRLTVL.

This chain connects TRBV21-1 to TRBJ2-7; the listed D gene, TRBD2, was not tested against the DNA. TRBV21-1 is noted as a pseudogene. CDR3 size: 18 residues. As DNA, the CDR3 is TGTGCCAGCAGCAAAATAACTGACGGACTAGCGGCGGACTACGAGCAGTACTTC. This encodes CASSKITDGLAADYEQYF.

The chain recombines TRBV3-1 (or the pseudogene TRBV3-2) with TRBJ2-7; a possible D gene is TRBD2 (5 bases). V lost 2 bases and J lost 3, with 14 bases in between. This CDR3 spans 15 amino acids. Germline loops: CDR1 LGHDT, CDR2 YNNKEL (reference sequence). Written as DNA, the CDR3 is TGTGCCAGCAGCCAAAGGCGGAGGACCAACTACGAGCAGTACTTC. Its protein is CASSQRRRTNYEQYF.